The clone carrying this T cell receptor beta chain was detected a few times. No antigen is known for it. TCRdb called the 5' RACE reads again in MiXCR, with one record for every CDR3 protein. Among roughly 700,000 distinct CDR3 sequences listed, 8.5% to 9.5% were seen once. The source of the sample is a study of identical twins. Notes on the study in general: The abundant beta clonotypes from cord blood had fewer insertions, and memory repertoires had none of this.

Each donor was a healthy Caucasian. V lost 5 bases and J lost 6, with 12 bases in between. CDR3 size: 13 residues. Germline CDR1 is SGHAT and CDR2 is FQNNGV. A further study also used this sample, focusing on yellow fever vaccine responses in identical twins. That report adds: Reportedly, twins showed a vaccine T cell response that looked partly convergent and partly personalized.

The TCR sequence derives from a woman under 30 in good health. Material: PBMCs. The chain recombines TRBV11-2 with TRBJ2-3; no clear D gene. DNA for the CDR3: TGTGCCAGCAGCAACGACACAGCCGATACGCAGTATTTT. It translates to CASSNDTADTQYF.